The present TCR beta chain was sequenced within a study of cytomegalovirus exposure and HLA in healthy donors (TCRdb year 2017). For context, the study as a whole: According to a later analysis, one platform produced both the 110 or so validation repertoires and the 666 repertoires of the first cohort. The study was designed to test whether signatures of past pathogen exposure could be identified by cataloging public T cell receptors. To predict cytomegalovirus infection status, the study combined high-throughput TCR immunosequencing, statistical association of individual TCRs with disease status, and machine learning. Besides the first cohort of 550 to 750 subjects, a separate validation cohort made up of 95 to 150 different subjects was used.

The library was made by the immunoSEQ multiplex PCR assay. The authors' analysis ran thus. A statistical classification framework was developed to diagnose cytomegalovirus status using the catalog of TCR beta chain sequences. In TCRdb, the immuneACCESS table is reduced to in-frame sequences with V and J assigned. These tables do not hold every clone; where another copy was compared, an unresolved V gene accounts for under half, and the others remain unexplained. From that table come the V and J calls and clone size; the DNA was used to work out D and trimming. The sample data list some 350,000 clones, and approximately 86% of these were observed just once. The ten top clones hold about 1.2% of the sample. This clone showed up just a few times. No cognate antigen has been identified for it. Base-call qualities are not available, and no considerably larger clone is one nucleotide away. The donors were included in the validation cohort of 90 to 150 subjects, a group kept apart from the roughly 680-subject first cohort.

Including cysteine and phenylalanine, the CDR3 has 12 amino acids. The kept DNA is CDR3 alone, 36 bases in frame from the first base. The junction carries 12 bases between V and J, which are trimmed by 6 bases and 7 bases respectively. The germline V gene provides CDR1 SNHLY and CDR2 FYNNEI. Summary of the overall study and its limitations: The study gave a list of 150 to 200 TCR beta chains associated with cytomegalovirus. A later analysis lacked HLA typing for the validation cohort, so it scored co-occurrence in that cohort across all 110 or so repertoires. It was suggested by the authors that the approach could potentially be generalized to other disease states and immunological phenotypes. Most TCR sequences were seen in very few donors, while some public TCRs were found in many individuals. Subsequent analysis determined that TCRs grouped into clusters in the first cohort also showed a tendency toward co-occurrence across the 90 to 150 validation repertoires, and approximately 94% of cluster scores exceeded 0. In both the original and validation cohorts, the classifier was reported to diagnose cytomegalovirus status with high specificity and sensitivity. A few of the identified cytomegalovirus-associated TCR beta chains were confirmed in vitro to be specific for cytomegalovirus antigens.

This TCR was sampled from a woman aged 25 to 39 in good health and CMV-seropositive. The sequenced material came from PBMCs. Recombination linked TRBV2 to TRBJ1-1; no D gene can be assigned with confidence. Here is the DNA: TGTGCCAGCAGGAGGCAAGGGAGTGAAGCTTTCTTT. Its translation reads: CASRRQGSEAFF.